Shown below are 10 T cell receptor beta chains from a single sample sequenced in a study of blood T cell repertoires in COVID-19. Libraries were prepared by immunoSEQ multiplex PCR; TCRdb keeps only in-frame clonotypes and omits some of them. The sample includes tens of thousands of clones, around 90% of them seen just once. The sequencing input was peripheral blood. These receptors originate from a human donor in a cohort sampled during active COVID-19.

This clone was seen a single time. CDR3 bases: TGCGCCAGCGCATTCCGACCGACAGGTAGCTCCTACGAGCAGTACTTC. This translates into CASAFRPTGSSYEQYF. The chain has TRBV4-1 and TRBJ2-7; weak D call: TRBD1 (6 bases). The germline V and J ends were trimmed by 8 bases and 0 bases, with 20 bases remaining between them. Germline assignment: CDR1 MGHRA and CDR2 YSYEKL. This CDR3 region has 16 residues.

The genes are TRBV27 and TRBJ2-5, with D perhaps matching TRBD2 (6 bases). V shed 2 bases and J shed 1 base, with 14 bases lying between them. CDR3 length: 16 residues. Germline CDR1 reads MNHEY; CDR2 reads SMNVEV (reference sequence). The CDR3 sequence is CASSLGGDAPQETQYF. In DNA, the CDR3 is TGTGCCAGCAGTTTAGGAGGGGATGCTCCCCAAGAGACCCAGTACTTC.

This chain connects TRBV7-9 to TRBJ2-2; the D is unclear. Germline CDR1 SEHNR, CDR2 FQNEAQ (reference sequence). The length of the CDR3 is 14 residues. Trimming took 6 bases from V and 4 from J, leaving 12 bases between them. The CDR3 protein is CASSFSRSTGELFF. In DNA form, the CDR3 reads TGTGCCAGCAGTTTTTCTAGAAGCACCGGGGAGCTGTTTTTT.

The chain recombines TRBV7-8 with TRBJ1-2; a possible D gene is TRBD1 (5 bases). V lost 6 bases and J 4 bases, leaving 9 bases between the germline ends. The V gene's germline CDR1 is SGHVS and CDR2 FQNEAQ. CDR3 length: 12 residues. This CDR3 is CASSGHAYGYTF. CDR3 DNA sequence: TGTGCCAGCAGTGGACATGCCTATGGCTACACCTTC.

The CDR3 coding sequence is TGTGCCAGCAGTTCCCCCGGGAAGGGCCCAGATACGCAGTATTTT. Translation gives CASSSPGKGPDTQYF. This chain connects TRBV6-2 or TRBV6-3 to TRBJ2-3; tentative D call: TRBD2 (5 bases). The CDR3 spans 15 residues. The ends were cut back, 4 bases at V and 4 bases at J, with 15 bases in the middle. Per germline, CDR1 MNHEY and CDR2 SVGEGT.

This sequence joins TRBV6-2 or TRBV6-3 and TRBJ1-5, with D unresolved. This CDR3 region has 15 residues. Germline V gene lookup returns CDR1 MNHEY and CDR2 SVGEGT. Deletions cut 4 bases from V and 1 base from J, with 11 bases between. CDR3 in DNA: TGTGCCAGCAGTTCCGCGGGCGTGAGCAATCAGCCCCAGCATTTT. The encoded protein is CASSSAGVSNQPQHF.

This clone was observed a handful of times. The genes are TRBV2 and TRBJ1-3; the D gene is possibly TRBD1 (6 bases). This CDR3 is built from 14 residues. Germline V gene sequence: CDR1 SNHLY, CDR2 FYNNEI. The V end was cut by 6 bases, the J end by 2 bases, with 11 bases between. DNA of the CDR3: TGTGCCAGCAGACGAACAGGGACTGGAAACACCATATATTTT. Amino acid sequence: CASRRTGTGNTIYF.

The chain has TRBV5-4 and TRBJ2-2; 13 bases fit TRBD2. The CDR3 has 16 amino acids. CDR1 SGHNT and CDR2 YYREEE come from the germline V gene (reference sequence). The J segment lost 5 bases and the V segment lost 4 bases, leaving 5 bases of the junction unmatched. This CDR3 is CASSLWTSGSTGELFF. The CDR3 bases are TGTGCCAGCAGCCTCTGGACTAGCGGGAGTACCGGGGAGCTGTTTTTT.

This sequence joins TRBV30 and TRBJ2-3, with 9 bases that match TRBD2. V dropped 0 bases and J dropped 4; count of bases not matched to a gene: 8. The CDR3 extends over 16 amino acids. Germline V gives CDR1 GTSNPN, CDR2 SVGIG (reference sequence). The chain's CDR3 is CAWSVPSGKVADTQYF. CDR3 bases: TGTGCCTGGAGTGTACCTAGCGGGAAGGTTGCAGATACGCAGTATTTT.

This chain uses TRBV20-1 with TRBJ2-7; no firm D call. This CDR3 has 10 amino acids. Trimming shortened V by 4 bases and J by 4 bases, and 5 bases separated the two germline ends. The germline CDR1 and CDR2 sequences are DFQATT and SNEGSKA (reference sequence). CDR3 region: CSATFYEQYF. The CDR3 DNA sequence: TGCAGTGCTACCTTTTACGAGCAGTACTTC.